Here is one T cell receptor (beta chain) with its context. V lost 2 bases, J lost 2 bases, and 2 bases stayed unmatched. The V gene's germline CDR1 is MNHNY and CDR2 SVGAGI (reference sequence). This CDR3 spans 15 amino acids. The record originates from a study of blood T cell repertoires in COVID-19. Looking at the study overall: Samples representing acute and convalescent COVID-19 were sourced from the United States, Italy and Spain.

Sequencing used immunoSEQ multiplex PCR; TCRdb keeps in-frame clones, though not all of them. The data hold about 130,000 clones, with roughly three quarters observed a single time. What was sequenced was peripheral blood. The sequence came from a woman between 65 and 79 years old with COVID-19, enrolled during active disease. This sequence joins TRBV6-6 and TRBJ2-2; 7 nucleotides align to TRBD1. The CDR3 region has the DNA TGTGCCAGCAGTTACGACAGGGATAACACCGGGGAGCTGTTTTTT. Protein product: CASSYDRDNTGELFF.